This T cell receptor (beta chain) stems from a study of cytomegalovirus exposure and HLA in healthy donors. In its sample, this clone was seen once. Its target is not known. A multiplex PCR was run with 60 Vbeta primers and 13 Jbeta primers. In the original analysis: An analysis performed later counted 75 million to 80 million unique TCR beta chains (approximately 10 million of them shared). Clones were sequenced by immunoSEQ multiplex PCR, and TCRdb holds only the in-frame ones, with some missing. V and J calls plus clone size are reproduced from that table; the DNA served to infer D and trimming. The sample holds around 200,000 clones, roughly four fifths seen once. V trimming: 1 base; J trimming: 3 bases; junction bases outside the gene matches: 6. Germline values: CDR1 SEHNR, CDR2 FQNEAQ (reference sequence). The CDR3 is 16 amino acids. Study observations and caveats: Accurate prediction of most subjects' HLA-A and HLA-B alleles from TCR beta sequences was reported.

The clonotype comes from a male donor in good health and CMV-seronegative. The chain uses TRBV7-9 and TRBJ2-3; 8 nucleotides agree with TRBD2. Material: PBMCs. Here the CDR3 DNA reads TGTGCCAGCAGCTTAGGCTTAGCGGGGTTTACAGATACGCAGTATTTT. It translates to CASSLGLAGFTDTQYF. Complete variable domain (other parts from reference TRBV7-9 and TRBJ2-3): DTGVSQNPRHKITKRGQNVTFRCDPISEHNRLYWYRQTLGQGPEFLTYFQNEAQLEKSRLLSDRFSAERPKGSFSTLEIQRTEQGDSAMYLCASSLGLAGFTDTQYFGPGTRLTVL.